This TCR beta chain derives from a study of beta chain features in type 1 diabetes. The sequenced template was cDNA made from the entire isolated RNA. Only in-frame clones appear in the TCRdb table, and some are missing; sequencing was by immunoSEQ multiplex PCR. This sample has 600,000 to 650,000 clones, with about a sixth found just once. In germline, CDR1 is SQVTM, CDR2 ANQGSEA. The CDR3 spans 13 residues. The germline V and J ends were trimmed by 7 bases and 4 bases, with 16 bases remaining between them. The clonotype originates from a young man in good health. The rearrangement uses TRBV29-1 and TRBJ1-2; possible D gene TRBD1, 5 bases. Sequences were obtained from naive CD4+ T cells from blood. CDR3 coding DNA: TGCAGCGCAGGGCAGGGAGGGGCCTATGGCTACACCTTC. It translates to CSAGQGGAYGYTF.